This TCR beta chain was identified during a study of shared clonotypes between healthy human individuals. CD45RO-negative, CCR7-selected cells formed the naive CD8 fraction, which excluded terminally differentiated effector memory CD45RA+ cells. This table comes from immunoSEQ multiplex PCR, and its TCRdb copy is limited to in-frame clones, with some not included. The data hold about 2 million clones, with over 85% observed a single time. This CDR3 region has 13 residues. The V gene lost 1 base and the J gene lost 5 bases, with 9 bases spanning the gap. Per the germline V gene, CDR1 is GTSNPN and CDR2 is SVGIG (reference sequence).

V is TRBV30 and J is TRBJ1-5, with D maybe TRBD1 (6 bases). The origin of this receptor is a man in his late teens or twenties in good health. Sequencing input: naive CD8+ T cells sorted from blood. The CDR3 is CAWSEDSDQPQHF. CDR3 in DNA: TGTGCCTGGAGTGAGGACAGTGATCAGCCCCAGCATTTT.